This T cell receptor beta chain stems from a study of T cell responses to AZD1222 COVID-19 vaccine. Study results and caveats: Reportedly, nearly half the spike-specific TCRs target unmutated variant regions. Donors were mostly white British, more females; clonal diversity possibly underestimated. The repertoires were collected only after the peak T cell response.

A remark on this clone: Its cognate antigen is unknown.

Measured with immunoSEQ multiplex PCR; TCRdb has only the in-frame clones, and not every one. The sample lists over 100,000 clones, approximately 89% occurring once. The CDR3 sequence is 14 residues long. V was pared by 3 bases and J by 1 base, with 7 bases between. Germline V gene lookup returns CDR1 SEHNR and CDR2 FQNEAQ (reference sequence). Source: peripheral blood, taken on day 0 of AZD1222 vaccination. The source of this sequence is an adult in good health. This chain uses TRBV7-9 with TRBJ1-3; no firm D call. For the CDR3, the DNA is TGTGCCAGCAGCTTCAGGTATTCTGGAAACACCATATATTTT. This translates into CASSFRYSGNTIYF.